This TCR beta chain was recorded in a study of blood T cell repertoires in COVID-19. About the research overall: COVID-19 samples from acute and convalescent phases originated in the United States, Italy and Spain. T cells, B-cell-depleted T cells, or PBMCs supplied cDNA or gDNA.

CDR1 and CDR2 from the germline V gene are KGHDR and SFDVKD. The V segment lost 4 bases and the J segment 7 bases; nucleotides outside the gene matches: 7. This CDR3 spans 16 amino acids. Original methodology: Using reference gene primer amplification, nucleated cell counts were estimated. TCRdb keeps only in-frame clones here, not all; method: immunoSEQ multiplex PCR. V and J calls and clone size are copied from that table; D and trimming were computed from the DNA. This sample has around 99,000 clones; around four fifths occur once, and the top ten carry roughly 20%. The rearrangement links TRBV24-1 to TRBJ2-1, with 12 positions matching TRBD1. The sequence derives from an older woman with acute or convalescent COVID-19. Sample: peripheral blood. This CDR3 reads CATSEPGQGARNEQFF. The CDR3 nucleotides read TGTGCCACCAGTGAGCCGGGACAGGGGGCGAGGAATGAGCAGTTCTTC.